This entry describes one T cell receptor (beta chain). TCR beta rearrangements were amplified from peripheral blood genomic DNA. Germline V CDR1 and CDR2: SGHNT, YYREEE (reference sequence). This CDR3 has 15 residues. Trimming cost V 4 bases and J 4 bases; bases outside gene matches: 6. The data belong to a study of T cell repertoires in aging, cancer and after chemotherapy. In the study overall: The whole study produced a dataset of roughly 8.6 million TCR reads.

Rearranged V-D-J TRB sequences were amplified with a mixed TRB-A/B primer pool. One entry per CDR3 protein, called by TCRdb with MiXCR from the multiplex PCR reads. This sample has 7,000 to 9,500 distinct CDR3 sequences, with around 35% found just once. The clonotype originates from a human donor in good health. The donor label of this sample is uncertain. The chain is built from TRBV5-4 and TRBJ2-1; TRBD2 matches at 9 bases. Input material: blood. This chain's CDR3 is CASSRAGGRYNEQFF. The CDR3 DNA is TGTGCCAGCAGCCGAGCGGGGGGACGGTACAATGAGCAGTTCTTC.